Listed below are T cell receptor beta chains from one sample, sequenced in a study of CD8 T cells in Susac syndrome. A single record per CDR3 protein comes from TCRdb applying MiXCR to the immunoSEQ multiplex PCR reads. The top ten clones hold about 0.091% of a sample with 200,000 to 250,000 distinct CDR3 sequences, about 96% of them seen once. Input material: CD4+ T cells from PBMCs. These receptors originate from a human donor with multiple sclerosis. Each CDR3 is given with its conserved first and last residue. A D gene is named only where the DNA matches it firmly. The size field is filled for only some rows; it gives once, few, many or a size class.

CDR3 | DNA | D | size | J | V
CASSQDRGGPQITDTQYF | TGTGCCAGCAGCCAAGACCGGGGGGGACCACAAATCACAGATACGCAGTATTTT | TRBD2 | - | TRBJ2-3 | TRBV3-1
CSVGHFQETQYF | TGCAGCGTAGGACATTTCCAAGAGACCCAGTACTTC | - | - | TRBJ2-5 | TRBV29-1
CSAMGLQASSEAFF | TGCAGTGCTATGGGGTTGCAGGCATCCTCTGAAGCTTTCTTT | - | - | TRBJ1-1 | TRBV20-1
CASSQAGGRNEQFF | TGTGCCAGCAGCCAAGCGGGGGGCAGGAATGAGCAGTTCTTC | - | - | TRBJ2-1 | TRBV3-1
CASTESSYNEQFF | TGTGCCAGCACTGAGAGCTCCTACAATGAGCAGTTCTTC | - | - | TRBJ2-1 | TRBV5-6
CASSPGQGRGTYEQYF | TGTGCCAGCAGCCCAGGACAGGGGCGCGGAACCTACGAGCAGTACTTC | TRBD1 | - | TRBJ2-7 | TRBV14
CASSLFAGRYNEQFF | TGTGCCAGCAGTTTATTTGCGGGACGATACAATGAGCAGTTCTTC | - | - | TRBJ2-1 | TRBV12-3/TRBV12-4
CASSPRDRGRVTPLHF | TGTGCCAGCAGCCCCCGGGACAGGGGTCGGGTAACACCCCTCCACTTT | TRBD1 | - | TRBJ1-6 | TRBV11-2
CASSQGFREQFF | TGTGCCAGCAGCCAGGGTTTTCGCGAGCAGTTCTTC | - | - | TRBJ2-1 | TRBV3-1
CASSGGLGYEQFF | TGTGCCAGCAGCGGAGGCTTGGGCTATGAGCAGTTCTTC | - | - | TRBJ2-1 | TRBV7-9
CASILGTSPHEQFF | TGTGCCAGCATTCTAGGGACTAGCCCCCATGAGCAGTTCTTC | TRBD2 | - | TRBJ2-1 | TRBV2
CASSYIDRVINSHGYTF | TGTGCCAGCAGTTACATTGACAGGGTAATCAATAGCCATGGCTACACCTTC | TRBD1 | - | TRBJ1-2 | TRBV6-5
CSVPVVWNTQYF | TGCAGCGTGCCCGTGGTATGGAATACGCAGTATTTT | - | - | TRBJ2-3 | TRBV29-1
CASSYVGGRNSPLHF | TGTGCCAGCAGTTACGTCGGGGGGAGAAATTCACCCCTCCACTTT | - | - | TRBJ1-6 | TRBV6-6
CAGAGTSGITDTQYF | TGTGCCGGAGCCGGGACTAGCGGTATCACAGATACGCAGTATTTT | TRBD2 | once | TRBJ2-3 | TRBV2
CASSSTSGFDTQYF | TGTGCCAGCAGCTCGACTAGCGGGTTTGATACGCAGTATTTT | TRBD2 | - | TRBJ2-3 | TRBV11-2
CASSQEGLARSRGQFF | TGTGCCAGCAGCCAAGAGGGACTAGCGCGCTCAAGGGGGCAGTTCTTC | TRBD2 | - | TRBJ2-1 | TRBV14
CASSPRLAQRSEQYF | TGTGCCAGCAGCCCCCGACTAGCGCAGCGCTCCGAGCAGTACTTC | TRBD2 | - | TRBJ2-7 | TRBV11-2
CASSSPFGQGGEQYF | TGTGCCAGCAGTTCCCCGTTTGGACAGGGAGGCGAGCAGTACTTC | TRBD1 | - | TRBJ2-7 | TRBV28
CASSPLRNTEAFF | TGCGCCAGCAGCCCGCTAAGGAACACTGAAGCTTTCTTT | - | - | TRBJ1-1 | TRBV5-1
CASGLAGSYNEQFF | TGTGCTAGTGGTCTAGCGGGATCCTACAATGAGCAGTTCTTC | TRBD2 | - | TRBJ2-1 | TRBV12-5
CASSYSPGLVDTEAFF | TGTGCCAGCAGTTACTCACCGGGGCTCGTCGACACTGAAGCTTTCTTT | - | - | TRBJ1-1 | TRBV6-5
CATTYSPGQQYEQYF | TGCGCCACGACTTATTCCCCGGGACAGCAATACGAGCAGTACTTC | TRBD1 | once | TRBJ2-7 | TRBV5-1
CASSEQKTPNTGELFF | TGTGCCAGCAGTGAACAAAAGACCCCGAACACCGGGGAGCTGTTTTTT | - | - | TRBJ2-2 | TRBV2
CASSQRGGRFGEQFF | TGTGCCAGCAGCCAAAGAGGTGGCAGGTTTGGGGAGCAGTTCTTC | - | - | TRBJ2-1 | TRBV7-2
CSVERSVTQYF | TGCAGCGTTGAAAGAAGCGTCACCCAGTACTTC | - | - | TRBJ2-5 | TRBV29-1
CASSPGPLGTNEKLFF | TGCGCCAGCAGCCCGGGACCGCTCGGAACTAATGAAAAACTGTTTTTT | - | - | TRBJ1-4 | TRBV5-1
CASSSGQINSPLHF | TGTGCCAGCAGTTCGGGACAGATCAATTCACCCCTCCACTTT | TRBD1 | - | TRBJ1-6 | TRBV5-4
CSARQQGAYTDTQYF | TGCAGTGCCAGACAGCAGGGGGCGTACACAGATACGCAGTATTTT | TRBD1 | - | TRBJ2-3 | TRBV20-1
CASNKGDTEAFF | TGTGCCAGCAACAAGGGGGACACTGAAGCTTTCTTT | - | - | TRBJ1-1 | TRBV6-5
CATSDRRLGSDTQYF | TGTGCCACCAGTGACCGGAGACTAGGTTCGGATACGCAGTATTTT | - | - | TRBJ2-3 | TRBV24-1
CASSQPIAGVRYEQYF | TGTGCCAGCAGCCAACCTATAGCGGGAGTAAGGTACGAGCAGTACTTC | TRBD2 | - | TRBJ2-7 | TRBV3-1
CASSHTGYYGYTF | TGTGCCAGCAGTCATACAGGGTACTATGGCTACACCTTC | - | - | TRBJ1-2 | TRBV7-9
CASSPRVGGYTF | TGTGCCAGCAGCCCCAGGGTTGGTGGCTACACCTTC | - | - | TRBJ1-2 | TRBV12-3/TRBV12-4
CASSLQPPLLGEQFF | TGTGCCAGCAGTCTGCAACCCCCGCTTCTGGGTGAGCAGTTCTTC | - | - | TRBJ2-1 | TRBV2
CASSLAEGQGIWGYTF | TGCGCCAGCAGCTTGGCCGAAGGACAGGGGATATGGGGCTACACCTTC | TRBD1 | once | TRBJ1-2 | TRBV5-1
CASSQEGGLAKNIQYF | TGTGCCAGCAGCCAAGAAGGCGGGTTAGCCAAAAACATTCAGTACTTC | - | - | TRBJ2-4 | TRBV3-1
CASSWTGISNQPQHF | TGTGCCAGCAGCTGGACAGGGATTAGCAATCAGCCCCAGCATTTT | TRBD1 | - | TRBJ1-5 | TRBV5-7
CASLSGETQYF | TGTGCCAGCCTTTCCGGAGAGACCCAGTACTTC | - | - | TRBJ2-5 | TRBV5-4
CSVEDFLLNTEAFF | TGCAGCGTTGAAGATTTTCTGCTGAACACTGAAGCTTTCTTT | - | - | TRBJ1-1 | TRBV29-1
CASSALGPRRNEQFF | TGTGCCAGCAGCGCGCTAGGTCCCCGTCGGAATGAGCAGTTCTTC | - | - | TRBJ2-1 | TRBV9
CASSTNHQPQHF | TGTGCCAGTAGTACTAACCATCAGCCCCAGCATTTT | - | - | TRBJ1-5 | TRBV19
CSGGGVTYQETQYF | TGCAGTGGGGGGGGAGTCACGTACCAAGAGACCCAGTACTTC | TRBD2 | - | TRBJ2-5 | TRBV20-1
CSVEGQGSWTQYF | TGCAGCGTTGAAGGACAGGGTAGCTGGACCCAGTACTTC | TRBD1 | - | TRBJ2-5 | TRBV29-1
CASSLMAGDDYEQYF | TGTGCCAGCAGCTTGATGGCGGGAGACGACTACGAGCAGTACTTC | TRBD2 | - | TRBJ2-7 | TRBV5-4